This T cell receptor beta chain was observed in a study of blood T cell repertoires in COVID-19. On the study more broadly: The United States, Italy and Spain provided the acute and convalescent COVID-19 samples.

Libraries were prepared by immunoSEQ multiplex PCR; TCRdb keeps only in-frame clonotypes and omits some of them. The data contain 75,000 to 90,000 clones, under 90% of them singletons. Sequencing used peripheral blood. This clonotype was sampled from a woman aged 40 to 50 with active or convalescent COVID-19.

The CDR3 region is CASSPGAYEQYF. As DNA, the CDR3 is TGTGCCAGCAGCCCCGGGGCCTACGAGCAGTACTTC. The V call is TRBV5-4, the J call TRBJ2-7, with D maybe TRBD2 (5 bases). Trimming pared 4 bases from V and 2 bases from J, leaving 7 bases between. Germline CDR1 and CDR2: SGHNT and YYREEE (reference sequence). This CDR3 region has 12 residues.